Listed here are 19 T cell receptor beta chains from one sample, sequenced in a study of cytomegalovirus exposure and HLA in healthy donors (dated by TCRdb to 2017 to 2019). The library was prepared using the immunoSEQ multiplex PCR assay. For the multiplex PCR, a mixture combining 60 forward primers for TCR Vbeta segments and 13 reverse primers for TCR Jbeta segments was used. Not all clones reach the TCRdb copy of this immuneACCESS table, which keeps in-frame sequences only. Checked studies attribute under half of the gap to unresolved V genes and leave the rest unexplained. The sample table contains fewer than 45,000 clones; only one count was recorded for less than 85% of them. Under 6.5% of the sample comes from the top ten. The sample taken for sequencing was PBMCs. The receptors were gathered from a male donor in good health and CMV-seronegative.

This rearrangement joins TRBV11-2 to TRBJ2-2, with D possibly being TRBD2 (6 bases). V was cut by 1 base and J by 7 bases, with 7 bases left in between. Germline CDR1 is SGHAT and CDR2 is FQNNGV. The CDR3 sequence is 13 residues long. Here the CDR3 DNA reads TGTGCCAGCAGCTTAGGGGGAGGCGGGGAGCTGTTTTTT. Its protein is CASSLGGGGELFF. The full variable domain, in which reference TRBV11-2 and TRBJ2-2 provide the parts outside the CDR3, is EAGVAQSPRYKIIEKRQSVAFWCNPISGHATLYWYQQILGQGPKLLIQFQNNGVVDDSQLPKDRFSAERLKGVDSTLKIQPAKLEDSAVYLCASSLGGGGELFFGEGSRLTVL.

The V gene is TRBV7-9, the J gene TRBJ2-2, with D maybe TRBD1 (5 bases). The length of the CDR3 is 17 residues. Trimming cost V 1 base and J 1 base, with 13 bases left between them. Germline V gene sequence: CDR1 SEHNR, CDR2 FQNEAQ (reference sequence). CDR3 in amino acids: CASSLGHLQENTGELFF. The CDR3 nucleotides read TGTGCCAGCAGCTTAGGGCATCTACAGGAGAACACCGGGGAGCTGTTTTTT. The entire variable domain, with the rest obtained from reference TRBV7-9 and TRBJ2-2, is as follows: DTGVSQNPRHKITKRGQNVTFRCDPISEHNRLYWYRQTLGQGPEFLTYFQNEAQLEKSRLLSDRFSAERPKGSFSTLEIQRTEQGDSAMYLCASSLGHLQENTGELFFGEGSRLTVL.

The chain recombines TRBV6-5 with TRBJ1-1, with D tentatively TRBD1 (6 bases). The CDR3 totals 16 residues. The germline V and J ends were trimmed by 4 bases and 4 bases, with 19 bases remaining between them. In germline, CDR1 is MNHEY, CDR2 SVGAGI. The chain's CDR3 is CASSSQGKDLGTEAFF. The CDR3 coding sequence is TGTGCCAGCAGTTCACAGGGCAAGGATTTGGGCACTGAAGCTTTCTTT.

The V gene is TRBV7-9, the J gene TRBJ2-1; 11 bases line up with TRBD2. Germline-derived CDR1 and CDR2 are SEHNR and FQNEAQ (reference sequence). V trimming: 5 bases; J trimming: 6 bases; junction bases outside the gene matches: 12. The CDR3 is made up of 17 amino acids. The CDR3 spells CASSRWLAGGIPNEQFF. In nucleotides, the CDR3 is TGTGCCAGCAGCAGGTGGCTAGCGGGGGGAATCCCCAATGAGCAGTTCTTC.

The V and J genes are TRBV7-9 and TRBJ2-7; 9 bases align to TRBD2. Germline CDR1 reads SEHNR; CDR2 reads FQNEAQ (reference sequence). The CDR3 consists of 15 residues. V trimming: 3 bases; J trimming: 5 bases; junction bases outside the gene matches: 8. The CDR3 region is CASSFTPSGMNEQYF. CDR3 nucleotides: TGTGCCAGCAGCTTTACCCCTAGCGGGATGAACGAGCAGTACTTC.

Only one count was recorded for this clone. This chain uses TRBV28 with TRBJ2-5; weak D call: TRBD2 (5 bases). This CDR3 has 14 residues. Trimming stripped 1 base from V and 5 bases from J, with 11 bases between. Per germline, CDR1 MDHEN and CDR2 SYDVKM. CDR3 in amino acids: CASSLYGSGETQYF. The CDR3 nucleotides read TGTGCCAGCAGTTTATATGGGTCGGGGGAGACCCAGTACTTC.

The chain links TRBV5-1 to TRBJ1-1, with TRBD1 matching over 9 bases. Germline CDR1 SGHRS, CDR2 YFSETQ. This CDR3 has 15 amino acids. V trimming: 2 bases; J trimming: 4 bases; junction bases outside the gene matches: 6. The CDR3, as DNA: TGCGCCAGCAGCTTTACAGGGGGCGGAAGCACTGAAGCTTTCTTT. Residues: CASSFTGGGSTEAFF.

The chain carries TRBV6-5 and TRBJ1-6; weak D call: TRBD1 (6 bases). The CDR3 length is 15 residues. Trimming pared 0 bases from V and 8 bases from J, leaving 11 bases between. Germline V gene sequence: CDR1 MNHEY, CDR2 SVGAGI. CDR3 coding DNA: TGTGCCAGCAGTTACTCCGGGACACAGTATTCACCCCTCCACTTT. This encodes CASSYSGTQYSPLHF.

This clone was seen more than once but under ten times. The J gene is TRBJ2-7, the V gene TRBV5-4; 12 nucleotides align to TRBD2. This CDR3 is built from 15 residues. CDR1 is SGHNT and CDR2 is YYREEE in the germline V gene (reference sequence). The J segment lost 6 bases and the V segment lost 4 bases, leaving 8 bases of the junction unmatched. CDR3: CASSPRTSGNAEQYF. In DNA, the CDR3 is TGTGCCAGCAGCCCCCGGACTAGCGGGAATGCCGAGCAGTACTTC.

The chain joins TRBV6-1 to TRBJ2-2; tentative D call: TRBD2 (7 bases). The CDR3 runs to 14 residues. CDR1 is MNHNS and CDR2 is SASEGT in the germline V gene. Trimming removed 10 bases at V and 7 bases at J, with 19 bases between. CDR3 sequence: CATPGRGDHGELFF. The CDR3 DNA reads TGTGCCACCCCGGGGAGGGGGGATCACGGGGAGCTGTTTTTT.

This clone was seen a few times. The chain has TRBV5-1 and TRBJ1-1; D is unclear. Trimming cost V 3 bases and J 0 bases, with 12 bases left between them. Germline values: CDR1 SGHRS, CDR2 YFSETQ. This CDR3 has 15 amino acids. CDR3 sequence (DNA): TGCGCCAGCAGCTCGTGGGAGGGCATGAACACTGAAGCTTTCTTT. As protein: CASSSWEGMNTEAFF.

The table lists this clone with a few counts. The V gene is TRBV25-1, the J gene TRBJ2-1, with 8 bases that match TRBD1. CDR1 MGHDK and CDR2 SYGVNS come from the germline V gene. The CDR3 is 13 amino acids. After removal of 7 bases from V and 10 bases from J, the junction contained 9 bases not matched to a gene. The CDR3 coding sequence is TGTGCCAGCATTCACGGACAGGGCGGGGAGCAGTTCTTC. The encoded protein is CASIHGQGGEQFF.

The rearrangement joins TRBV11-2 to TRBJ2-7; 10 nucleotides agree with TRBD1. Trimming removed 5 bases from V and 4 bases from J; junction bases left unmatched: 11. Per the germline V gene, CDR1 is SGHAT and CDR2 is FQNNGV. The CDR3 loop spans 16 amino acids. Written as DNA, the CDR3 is TGTGCCAGCAGCCCTTTGGGGGGGGACAGGGGTTACGAGCAGTACTTC. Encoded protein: CASSPLGGDRGYEQYF.

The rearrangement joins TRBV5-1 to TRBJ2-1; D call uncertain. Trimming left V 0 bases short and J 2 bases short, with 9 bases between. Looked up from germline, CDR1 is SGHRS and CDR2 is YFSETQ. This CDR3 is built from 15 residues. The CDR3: CASSLELHAYNEQFF. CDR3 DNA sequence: TGCGCCAGCAGCTTGGAACTACATGCCTACAATGAGCAGTTCTTC.

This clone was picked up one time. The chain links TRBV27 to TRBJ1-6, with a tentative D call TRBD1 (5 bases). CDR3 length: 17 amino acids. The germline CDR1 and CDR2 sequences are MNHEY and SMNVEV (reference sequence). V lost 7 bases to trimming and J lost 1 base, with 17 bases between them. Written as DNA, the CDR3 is TGTGCCAGCACCCCTGGGCAGGGAAGGTCCTATAATTCACCCCTCCACTTT. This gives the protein CASTPGQGRSYNSPLHF.

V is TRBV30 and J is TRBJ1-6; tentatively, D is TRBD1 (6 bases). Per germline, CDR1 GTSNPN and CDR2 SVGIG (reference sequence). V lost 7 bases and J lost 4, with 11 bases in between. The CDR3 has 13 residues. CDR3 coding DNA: TGTGCCTACAGGGACACTTATAATTCACCCCTCCACTTT. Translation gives CAYRDTYNSPLHF.

Here the CDR3 reads CSVEEGLGETQYF. In nucleotides, the CDR3 is TGCAGCGTTGAAGAGGGACTAGGAGAGACCCAGTACTTC. The gene calls are TRBV29-1 and TRBJ2-5, with TRBD2 identical over 8 bases. Germline-derived CDR1 and CDR2 are SQVTM and ANQGSEA. CDR3 length equals 13 residues. With 0 bases clipped from V and 4 bases from J, the junction kept 1 base outside the gene matches.

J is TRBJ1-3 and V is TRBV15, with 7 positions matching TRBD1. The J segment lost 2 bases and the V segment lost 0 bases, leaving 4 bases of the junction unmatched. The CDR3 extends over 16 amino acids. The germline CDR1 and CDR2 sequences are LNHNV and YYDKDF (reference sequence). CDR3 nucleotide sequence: TGTGCCACCAGCAGAGATACCGACAGGGCTGGAAACACCATATATTTT. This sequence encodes CATSRDTDRAGNTIYF.

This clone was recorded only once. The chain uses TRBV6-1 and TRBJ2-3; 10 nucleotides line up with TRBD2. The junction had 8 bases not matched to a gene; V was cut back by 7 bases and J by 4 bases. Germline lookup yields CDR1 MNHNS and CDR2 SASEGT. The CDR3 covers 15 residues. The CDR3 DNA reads TGTGCCAGCATTAGGTTAGCGGGGGGCCCAGATACGCAGTATTTT. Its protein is CASIRLAGGPDTQYF.